A single sample is the source of the 8 T cell receptor beta chains below, sequenced in a study of control samples from healthy donors and cancer patients. Sequencing used immunoSEQ multiplex PCR; TCRdb keeps in-frame clones, though not all of them. The table records 100,000 or so clones, 92% of them present only once. Specimen: blood. Every receptor here comes from a woman in her late teens or twenties in good health.

This chain uses TRBV4-3 with TRBJ2-1, with a tentative D call TRBD2 (6 bases). The CDR3 is 15 residues long. V shed 3 bases and J shed 0 bases, with 9 bases lying between them. Germline V CDR1 and CDR2: LGHNA, YSLEER. The DNA for the CDR3 is TGCGCCAGCAGCCACCTAGCGACCTCCTACAATGAGCAGTTCTTC. Translation: CASSHLATSYNEQFF.

The CDR3 loop is CASSQDRGGGNIQYF. CDR3 bases: TGCGCCAGCAGCCAAGACAGGGGCGGGGGAAACATTCAGTACTTC. The rearrangement joins TRBV4-3 to TRBJ2-4; possible D gene TRBD2, 7 bases. The length of the CDR3 is 15 residues. The germline gives CDR1 LGHNA, CDR2 YSLEER. The germline V and J ends were trimmed by 0 bases and 6 bases, with 12 bases remaining between them.

The chain joins TRBV9 to TRBJ2-1, with D possibly TRBD2 on 5 matching bases. Germline V gene lookup returns CDR1 SGDLS and CDR2 YYNGEE. Trimming pared 5 bases from V and 6 bases from J, leaving 12 bases between. The CDR3 spans 13 residues. The CDR3 region has the DNA TGTGCCAGCAGTCCTAGCTGGAGCAATGAGCAGTTCTTC. Translation: CASSPSWSNEQFF. The complete variable domain, with remaining parts taken from reference TRBV9 and TRBJ2-1, reads DSGVTQTPKHLITATGQRVTLRCSPRSGDLSVYWYQQSLDQGLQFLIQYYNGEERAKGNILERFSAQQFPDLHSELNLSSLELGDSALYFCASSPSWSNEQFFGPGTRLTVL.

This clone was recorded only once. The gene calls are TRBV5-6 and TRBJ1-2; possible D gene TRBD1, 5 bases. Trimming pared 4 bases from V and 4 bases from J, leaving 14 bases between. Germline CDR1 reads SGHDT; CDR2 reads YYEEEE. This CDR3 has 14 amino acids. The CDR3: CASSRDGVPYGYTF. The CDR3 DNA reads TGTGCCAGCAGCCGGGACGGGGTACCCTATGGCTACACCTTC.

The rearrangement uses TRBV4-2 and TRBJ2-7, with 13 positions matching TRBD2. The germline gives CDR1 LGHNA, CDR2 YNFKEQ. CDR3 length: 15 amino acids. V shed 4 bases, J shed 5 bases, and the junction held 5 bases outside the gene matches. The CDR3 sequence is CASSRLGLAGDEQYF. In nucleotides, the CDR3 is TGTGCCAGCAGCCGACTCGGACTAGCGGGAGACGAGCAGTACTTC.

The chain links TRBV9 to TRBJ1-4; D is unresolved. Germline-derived CDR1 and CDR2 are SGDLS and YYNGEE. The CDR3 runs to 14 residues. Trimming took off 1 base at V and 6 bases at J, with 10 bases between the two ends. The CDR3 protein is CASSVYGLDEKLFF. DNA of the CDR3: TGTGCCAGCAGCGTATACGGTCTTGATGAAAAACTGTTTTTT.

The chain employs TRBV5-1 and TRBJ2-3; TRBD2 agrees at 10 bases. Trimming removed 0 bases from V and 1 base from J; junction bases left unmatched: 5. Germline V gene data show CDR1 as SGHRS and CDR2 as YFSETQ. The CDR3 sequence is 17 residues long. DNA for the CDR3: TGCGCCAGCAGCTTGGGAGCTAGCGGGGGCCGCACAGATACGCAGTATTTT. The encoded protein is CASSLGASGGRTDTQYF. Full variable domain (missing parts from reference TRBV5-1 and TRBJ2-3): KAGVTQTPRYLIKTRGQQVTLSCSPISGHRSVSWYQQTPGQGLQFLFEYFSETQRNKGNFPGRFSGRQFSNSRSEMNVSTLELGDSALYLCASSLGASGGRTDTQYFGPGTRLTVL.

This clone is a singleton in its sample. The chain has TRBV7-9 and TRBJ1-2, with D possibly TRBD1 on 6 matching bases. There are 15 residues in the CDR3. The V gene lost 5 bases and the J gene lost 0 bases, with 13 bases spanning the gap. Germline V gives CDR1 SEHNR, CDR2 FQNEAQ (reference sequence). The CDR3 nucleotides read TGTGCCAGCAGCGCCTACAGGGAGGCTAACTATGGCTACACCTTC. It encodes CASSAYREANYGYTF.